This entry concerns a single TCR beta chain. What it recognizes is unknown. On cycle 4 day 1 and cycle 7 day 1, as well as at baseline, blood was sampled. This CDR3 has 15 residues. J was trimmed by 3 bases and V by 4 bases; bases with no gene match: 6. CDR1 is LNHDA, CDR2 SQIVND, per germline (reference sequence). Some clones are missing from TCRdb's copy, which holds only in-frame ones; the method was immunoSEQ multiplex PCR. The table has approximately 90,000 clones, about 88% seen once. This entry comes from a study of OX40 agonist ivuxolimab in advanced cancers. Study conclusions and caveats: The CD4+ and CD8+ T cells in the blood had expanded clonally by week 6 at 0.1 to 3.0 mg/kg.

Sequencing was performed on CD4+ or CD8+ T cells sorted from blood, taken in a trial of the OX40 agonist ivuxolimab. The chain is built from TRBV19 and TRBJ2-3; 8 bases match TRBD2. This sequence originates from an adult with an advanced solid tumor such as melanoma, head and neck, liver or kidney cancer. DNA of the CDR3: TGTGCCAGTAGTACTACGGGGGGGCGGACAGATACGCAGTATTTT. Translated, it gives CASSTTGGRTDTQYF.